This T cell receptor (beta chain) was sequenced for a study of T-cell reconstitution after alpha-beta-depleted transplantation in children. Using unique molecular identifiers, the investigators prepared the TCRbeta library. Each CDR3 protein is one row after TCRdb ran MiXCR on the PCR reads. In the table there are 800,000 to 1,000,000 distinct CDR3 sequences, about 31% of which are singletons. A few counts support this clonotype. Its antigen is undetermined. Findings and caveats of the study: Recipient T cells and thymic progenitors that survived gave rise to the high TCRbeta diversity observed at day 60 in some patients. Newly made T cells mostly supplied T-cell counts and diversity one year after transplant. In patients about two months after transplant, alpha-beta T cells reportedly arose from several hundred expanded graft clones.

The CDR3 extends over 12 amino acids. Trimming stripped 2 bases from V and 6 bases from J, with 7 bases between. Looked up from germline, CDR1 is SGHRS and CDR2 is YFSETQ. The chain joins TRBV5-1 to TRBJ2-3; D unclear. The clonotype comes from a boy in the first two years of life who had a stem cell transplant for SCID, so the T cells may come from the graft donor. Here the sequenced sample was PBMCs, mostly from graft donor cells, taken 360 days after TCRalphabeta/CD19-depleted stem cell transplant. The CDR3 DNA reads as TGCGCCAGCAGCTTAGGGTTTGATACGCAGTATTTT. Its protein product is CASSLGFDTQYF.